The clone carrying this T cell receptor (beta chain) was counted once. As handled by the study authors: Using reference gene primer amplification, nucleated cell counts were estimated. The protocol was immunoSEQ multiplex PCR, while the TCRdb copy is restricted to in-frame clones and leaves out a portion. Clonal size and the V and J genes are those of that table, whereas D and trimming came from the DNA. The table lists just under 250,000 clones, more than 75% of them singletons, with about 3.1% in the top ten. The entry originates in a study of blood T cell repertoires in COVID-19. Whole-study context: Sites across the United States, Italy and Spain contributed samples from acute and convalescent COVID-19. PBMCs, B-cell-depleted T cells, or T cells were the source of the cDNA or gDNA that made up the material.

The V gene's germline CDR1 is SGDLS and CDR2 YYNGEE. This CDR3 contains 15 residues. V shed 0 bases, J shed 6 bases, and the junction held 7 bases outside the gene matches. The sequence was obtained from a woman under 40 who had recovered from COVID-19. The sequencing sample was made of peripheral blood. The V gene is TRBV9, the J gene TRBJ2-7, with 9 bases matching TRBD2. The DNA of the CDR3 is TGTGCCAGCAGCGTAGCGGCTAGCGGGGCCGGCGAGCAGTACTTC. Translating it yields CASSVAASGAGEQYF.